A selection of T cell receptor beta chains follows, all from one sample in a study of blood T cell repertoires in COVID-19. Repertoires were generated with immunoSEQ multiplex PCR, while TCRdb's copy carries only in-frame clones and drops some. Of 97,000 or so clones listed, about nine tenths are singletons. Sequencing was performed on peripheral blood. The origin of the receptors is a man aged 50-59 years with acute or convalescent COVID-19. CDR3s include the opening cysteine and the closing phenylalanine or tryptophan. The D gene is left open where the match is weak. Rows may omit the clone size; those that give it use once, few, many or a size class.

D: NA
V: TRBV27
size: NA
J: TRBJ1-2
CDR3: CASSLTTGNLYGYTF
DNA: TGTGCCAGCAGTTTAACGACAGGCAACCTCTATGGCTACACCTTC

D: TRBD1
V: TRBV24-1
size: NA
J: TRBJ2-7
CDR3: CATSDTRDRESYEQYF
DNA: TGTGCCACCAGTGATACCCGGGACAGGGAGTCCTACGAGCAGTACTTC

D: TRBD2
V: TRBV5-4
size: NA
J: TRBJ2-2
CDR3: CASSLAMTSGSGELFF
DNA: TGTGCCAGCAGCTTGGCCATGACTAGCGGGAGTGGGGAGCTGTTTTTT

D: TRBD2
V: TRBV7-2
size: NA
J: TRBJ2-1
CDR3: CASSLTGRGWTEQFF
DNA: TGTGCCAGCAGCTTAACCGGGAGGGGATGGACTGAGCAGTTCTTC

D: TRBD2
V: TRBV6-5
size: NA
J: TRBJ2-5
CDR3: CASSSGGGTLAGTQYF
DNA: TGTGCCAGCAGTTCCGGCGGGGGGACTCTTGCTGGGACCCAGTACTTC

D: TRBD1
V: TRBV10-2
size: once
J: TRBJ1-4
CDR3: CASSERGQRVGGEKLFF
DNA: TGCGCCAGCAGTGAGAGGGGGCAGAGAGTTGGCGGCGAAAAACTGTTTTTT

D: NA
V: TRBV30
size: NA
J: TRBJ2-1
CDR3: CAWSWGAYNEQFF
DNA: TGTGCCTGGAGCTGGGGAGCTTACAATGAGCAGTTCTTC

D: TRBD1
V: TRBV5-4
size: NA
J: TRBJ2-1
CDR3: CASSLDRGSYNEQFF
DNA: TGTGCCAGCAGCTTGGACAGGGGTTCCTACAATGAGCAGTTCTTC

D: TRBD2
V: TRBV11-2
size: NA
J: TRBJ2-3
CDR3: CASRVRAGLDTQYF
DNA: TGTGCCAGCAGAGTAAGAGCGGGGCTAGATACGCAGTATTTT

D: TRBD1
V: TRBV30
size: NA
J: TRBJ1-5
CDR3: CACGQARNQPQHF
DNA: TGTGCCTGCGGACAGGCTCGAAATCAGCCCCAGCATTTT

D: TRBD1
V: TRBV7-9
size: NA
J: TRBJ1-6
CDR3: CASSLAGRGQGSPLHF
DNA: TGTGCCAGCAGCTTAGCGGGTAGGGGGCAAGGTTCACCCCTCCACTTT

D: TRBD1
V: TRBV6-6
size: once
J: TRBJ1-6
CDR3: CASSYGGQGLSPLHF
DNA: TGTGCCAGCAGTTACGGGGGACAGGGCCTTTCACCCCTCCACTTT

D: TRBD2
V: TRBV3-1/TRBV3-2
size: NA
J: TRBJ2-3
CDR3: CASSLGLAGAIADTQYF
DNA: TGTGCCAGCAGCCTTGGACTAGCGGGAGCCATAGCAGATACGCAGTATTTT

D: NA
V: TRBV5-6
size: NA
J: TRBJ1-1
CDR3: CASSSTPELNTEAFF
DNA: TGTGCCAGCAGCTCCACCCCTGAGCTGAACACTGAAGCTTTCTTT

D: TRBD2
V: TRBV10-3
size: NA
J: TRBJ2-7
CDR3: CAISETRLAGGEQYF
DNA: TGTGCCATCAGTGAGACGAGACTAGCGGGAGGGGAGCAGTACTTC

D: TRBD2
V: TRBV7-8
size: NA
J: TRBJ2-7
CDR3: CASSLATSLGLAAYEQYF
DNA: TGTGCCAGCAGCTTAGCGACGTCGTTAGGACTAGCGGCCTACGAGCAGTACTTC

D: NA
V: TRBV5-1
size: NA
J: TRBJ2-3
CDR3: CASSYAGTQVGTDTQYF
DNA: TGCGCCAGCAGTTATGCCGGGACACAGGTCGGAACAGATACGCAGTATTTT

D: NA
V: TRBV30
size: NA
J: TRBJ1-5
CDR3: CAWSTSTTSHQPQHF
DNA: TGTGCCTGGAGCACCTCCACGACTAGCCATCAGCCCCAGCATTTT

D: TRBD1
V: TRBV18
size: NA
J: TRBJ1-2
CDR3: CASSRDRGDYGYTF
DNA: TGTGCCAGCTCACGGGACAGGGGAGATTATGGCTACACCTTC

D: TRBD1
V: TRBV2
size: NA
J: TRBJ1-4
CDR3: CASRSRDSANEKLFF
DNA: TGTGCCAGCAGGAGCCGGGACAGCGCTAATGAAAAACTGTTTTTT

D: NA
V: TRBV10-3
size: once
J: TRBJ2-2
CDR3: CAISAMETNTGELFF
DNA: TGTGCCATCAGTGCGATGGAGACCAACACCGGGGAGCTGTTTTTT

D: NA
V: TRBV27
size: NA
J: TRBJ1-4
CDR3: CASNPNTGGNEKLFF
DNA: TGTGCCAGCAATCCTAACACGGGGGGAAATGAAAAACTGTTTTTT

D: NA
V: TRBV6-6
size: NA
J: TRBJ1-5
CDR3: CASSYLYQPQHF
DNA: TGTGCCAGCAGTTACCTCTATCAGCCCCAGCATTTT

D: NA
V: TRBV7-8
size: NA
J: TRBJ2-1
CDR3: CASSSGDEQFF
DNA: TGTGCCAGCAGTTCAGGGGATGAGCAGTTCTTC

D: NA
V: TRBV27
size: NA
J: TRBJ2-1
CDR3: CASSLGRTPHNEQFF
DNA: TGTGCCAGCAGTCTAGGAAGAACCCCCCACAATGAGCAGTTCTTC

D: TRBD1
V: TRBV6-2/TRBV6-3
size: NA
J: TRBJ2-1
CDR3: CASSRTGFGNEQFF
DNA: TGTGCCAGCAGTCGGACAGGGTTCGGCAATGAGCAGTTCTTC

D: NA
V: TRBV6-5
size: NA
J: TRBJ1-3
CDR3: CASSYRSSGNTIYF
DNA: TGTGCCAGCAGTTATAGAAGTTCTGGAAACACCATATATTTT

D: NA
V: TRBV10-3
size: NA
J: TRBJ2-5
CDR3: CAISEITSSQETQYF
DNA: TGTGCCATCAGTGAGATTACTAGCTCCCAAGAGACCCAGTACTTC

D: NA
V: TRBV5-6
size: NA
J: TRBJ1-1
CDR3: CASSSPAGEAEAFF
DNA: TGTGCCAGCAGCTCCCCCGCGGGGGAGGCTGAAGCTTTCTTT

D: NA
V: TRBV30
size: NA
J: TRBJ1-2
CDR3: CAWNRVGYGYTF
DNA: TGTGCCTGGAACAGGGTGGGGTATGGCTACACCTTC

D: NA
V: TRBV29-1
size: NA
J: TRBJ1-2
CDR3: CSVGGGYGYTF
DNA: TGCAGCGTTGGCGGGGGCTATGGCTACACCTTC

D: NA
V: TRBV14
size: NA
J: TRBJ1-6
CDR3: CASSPRVNSPLHF
DNA: TGTGCCAGCAGCCCCAGGGTTAATTCACCCCTCCACTTT

D: NA
V: TRBV10-2
size: NA
J: TRBJ1-4
CDR3: CASGDSPNEKLFF
DNA: TGCGCCAGCGGAGACAGTCCTAATGAAAAACTGTTTTTT

D: NA
V: TRBV7-9
size: NA
J: TRBJ2-6
CDR3: CASSPRGSTGANVLTF
DNA: TGTGCCAGCTCACCGAGGGGGTCCACTGGGGCCAACGTCCTGACTTTC

D: NA
V: TRBV6-2/TRBV6-3
size: NA
J: TRBJ2-7
CDR3: CASSRTSFYEQYF
DNA: TGTGCCAGCAGTCGAACTAGTTTCTACGAGCAGTACTTC

D: TRBD1
V: TRBV4-2
size: few
J: TRBJ1-5
CDR3: CASSPARGQGAQDQPQHF
DNA: TGTGCCAGCAGCCCCGCCCGGGGACAGGGGGCTCAAGATCAGCCCCAGCATTTT

D: TRBD1
V: TRBV25-1
size: NA
J: TRBJ1-2
CDR3: CASKTGNYGYTF
DNA: TGTGCCAGCAAGACAGGGAACTATGGCTACACCTTC

D: NA
V: TRBV18
size: NA
J: TRBJ2-3
CDR3: CASSPYRTVTDTQYF
DNA: TGTGCCAGCTCACCTTATCGGACAGTCACAGATACGCAGTATTTT

D: TRBD2
V: TRBV5-1
size: NA
J: TRBJ2-3
CDR3: CASRRTSGNTDTQYF
DNA: TGCGCCAGCAGGCGAACTAGCGGAAATACAGATACGCAGTATTTT

D: TRBD2
V: TRBV5-4
size: NA
J: TRBJ2-1
CDR3: CASSGGLAGVREQFF
DNA: TGTGCCAGCAGCGGGGGACTAGCGGGAGTGAGGGAGCAGTTCTTC

D: NA
V: TRBV6-5
size: NA
J: TRBJ1-1
CDR3: CAAYTRANTEAFF
DNA: TGTGCCGCCTACACGAGGGCGAACACTGAAGCTTTCTTT

D: NA
V: TRBV6-1
size: NA
J: TRBJ2-1
CDR3: CASSELYQFF
DNA: TGTGCCAGCAGTGAACTATACCAGTTCTTC

D: NA
V: TRBV7-9
size: NA
J: TRBJ1-5
CDR3: CASSLGGISNQPQHF
DNA: TGTGCCAGCAGCTTGGGGGGGATCAGCAATCAGCCCCAGCATTTT

D: TRBD2
V: TRBV6-5
size: NA
J: TRBJ2-2
CDR3: CASSSGLDPTGELFF
DNA: TGTGCCAGCAGTTCGGGACTAGATCCCACCGGGGAGCTGTTTTTT

D: NA
V: TRBV5-5
size: NA
J: TRBJ2-1
CDR3: CASSSGLANNEQFF
DNA: TGTGCCAGCAGCTCGGGGCTAGCGAACAATGAGCAGTTCTTC

D: NA
V: TRBV5-1
size: NA
J: TRBJ2-3
CDR3: CASSLGQATSTDTQYF
DNA: TGCGCCAGCAGCTTGGGGCAGGCGACGAGCACAGATACGCAGTATTTT

D: TRBD1
V: TRBV7-9
size: NA
J: TRBJ2-7
CDR3: CASSYAQGSYEQYF
DNA: TGTGCCAGCAGCTATGCACAGGGGTCCTACGAGCAGTACTTC

D: NA
V: TRBV6-2/TRBV6-3
size: NA
J: TRBJ2-7
CDR3: CASSYRQTSYEQYF
DNA: TGTGCCAGCAGTTACCGACAGACGTCCTACGAGCAGTACTTC

D: NA
V: TRBV5-5
size: NA
J: TRBJ1-2
CDR3: CASSLVEGLNYGYTF
DNA: TGTGCCAGCAGCTTGGTCGAGGGCCTAAACTATGGCTACACCTTC

D: TRBD2
V: TRBV25-1
size: once
J: TRBJ2-1
CDR3: CASILGGGNEQFF
DNA: TGTGCCAGCATCCTGGGGGGGGGAAATGAGCAGTTCTTC

D: TRBD1
V: TRBV14
size: NA
J: TRBJ1-2
CDR3: CASSPGQNYGYTF
DNA: TGTGCCAGCAGCCCGGGACAGAACTATGGCTACACCTTC

D: TRBD1
V: TRBV13
size: NA
J: TRBJ1-3
CDR3: CASTQGDTIYF
DNA: TGTGCCAGCACCCAGGGGGACACCATATATTTT

D: TRBD2
V: TRBV27
size: NA
J: TRBJ2-5
CDR3: CASSLFSSGTQETQYF
DNA: TGTGCCAGCAGTTTATTTTCTAGCGGGACACAAGAGACCCAGTACTTC

D: TRBD2
V: TRBV6-5
size: NA
J: TRBJ2-5
CDR3: CASSSGLAGGGETQYF
DNA: TGTGCCAGCAGTTCGGGACTAGCGGGAGGGGGGGAGACCCAGTACTTC

D: TRBD1
V: TRBV27
size: NA
J: TRBJ1-2
CDR3: CASSPSTGTVGYGYTF
DNA: TGTGCCAGCAGTCCCTCGACAGGGACAGTAGGATATGGCTACACCTTC

D: TRBD2
V: TRBV6-4
size: NA
J: TRBJ2-2
CDR3: CASSRTSGVTNTGELFF
DNA: TGTGCCAGCAGCCGCACTAGCGGGGTTACGAACACCGGGGAGCTGTTTTTT